These 28 T cell receptor beta chains originate from one sample sequenced in a study of beta chain features in type 1 diabetes. Reverse transcribing all isolated RNA meant expressed TCRB transcripts were sequenced. The method was immunoSEQ multiplex PCR; TCRdb's version includes in-frame clones alone and lacks a portion of them. The sample has hundreds of thousands of clones, over 10% seen once; the top ten hold about 0.017%. The specimen sequenced was naive CD4+ T cells from blood. These receptors all come from a man aged 18 to 35 in good health.

The chain combines TRBV4-1 with TRBJ2-2; 14 nucleotides match TRBD2. The CDR3 is 16 amino acids. Per the germline V gene, CDR1 is MGHRA and CDR2 is YSYEKL. V shed 4 bases, J shed 7 bases, and the junction held 5 bases outside the gene matches. The CDR3 DNA reads as TGCGCCAGCAGCCCGGGACTAGCGGGAGCGATCGGGGAGCTGTTTTTT. This codes for CASSPGLAGAIGELFF.

The chain employs TRBV30 and TRBJ1-2, with D possibly matching TRBD1 (5 bases). The CDR3 sequence is 12 residues long. With 4 bases removed from V and 6 bases from J, the gap between germline ends came to 12 bases. Germline V gene sequence: CDR1 GTSNPN, CDR2 SVGIG (reference sequence). CDR3 loop: CAWTGGTDGYTF. CDR3 in DNA: TGTGCCTGGACTGGGGGGACGGATGGCTACACCTTC.

The genes are TRBV27 and TRBJ2-1; TRBD2 matches 11 bases. V lost 5 bases to trimming and J lost 4 bases; unmatched junction nucleotides: 4. Germline V CDR1 and CDR2: MNHEY, SMNVEV (reference sequence). The CDR3 is 15 residues long. CDR3 nucleotide sequence: TGTGCCAGCAGTCCGAGACTAGCGGGGTACAATGAGCAGTTCTTC. It specifies CASSPRLAGYNEQFF.

This clone was picked up a small number of times. This chain connects TRBV9 to TRBJ2-1, with 7 bases aligning to TRBD1. The length of the CDR3 is 15 residues. From germline, CDR1 is SGDLS and CDR2 YYNGEE. Germline trimming cut 4 bases from V and 4 bases from J; bases unmatched to any gene: 8. The CDR3 region has the DNA TGTGCCAGCAGCCCAGAGGGGGCCCGGTACAATGAGCAGTTCTTC. This codes for CASSPEGARYNEQFF.

This clone was seen more than once but under ten times. Within the sample, other DNA sequences also encode this same CDR3. V is TRBV7-9 and J is TRBJ1-1; D not certain. Between the trimmed V and J ends, which lost 0 bases and 4 bases, there was a span of 6 bases. CDR1 SEHNR and CDR2 FQNEAQ come from the germline V gene (reference sequence). The CDR3 is made up of 13 amino acids. In nucleotides, the CDR3 is TGTGCCAGCAGCTTAGCGGCGGGCACTGAAGCTTTCTTT. It translates to CASSLAAGTEAFF.

The gene calls are TRBV6-5 and TRBJ2-1; 7 bases are a match to TRBD2. CDR3 length equals 13 residues. The trim removed 2 bases at V and 7 bases at J, leaving 2 bases unmatched. The germline V gene has CDR1 MNHEY and CDR2 SVGAGI. CDR3 residues: CASSYLGGNEQFF. The DNA of the CDR3 is TGTGCCAGCAGTTACCTGGGGGGGAATGAGCAGTTCTTC.

This sequence joins TRBV6-5 and TRBJ1-1; D may be TRBD1 (5 bases). Germline values: CDR1 MNHEY, CDR2 SVGAGI. There are 13 residues in the CDR3. Trimming removed 5 bases from V and 10 bases from J, with 17 bases in between. CDR3: CASSLPGLRRAFF. CDR3 nucleotides: TGTGCCAGCAGTCTACCGGGACTCAGGCGAGCTTTCTTT.

The J gene is TRBJ1-1, the V gene TRBV5-4; 10 nucleotides match TRBD1. Per germline, CDR1 SGHNT and CDR2 YYREEE (reference sequence). V was pared by 3 bases and J by 5 bases, with 7 bases of the junction left unmatched. The CDR3 runs to 15 residues. The CDR3 nucleotides read TGTGCCAGCAGCTGGCCGGGACAGGGGAATACTGAAGCTTTCTTT. Translating it yields CASSWPGQGNTEAFF.

This clone appeared a few times. The gene calls are TRBV5-8 and TRBJ2-7; TRBD1 aligns across 9 bases. J was trimmed by 3 bases and V by 7 bases; bases with no gene match: 5. The CDR3 sequence is 13 residues long. In germline, CDR1 is SGHTS, CDR2 YDEGEE. This chain's CDR3 is CASWDRDDYEQYF. In DNA form, the CDR3 reads TGTGCCAGCTGGGACAGGGACGACTACGAGCAGTACTTC.

Only a few counts were recorded for this clone. This chain connects TRBV9 to TRBJ1-2, with D possibly TRBD1 on 5 matching bases. Germline values: CDR1 SGDLS, CDR2 YYNGEE. CDR3 length: 14 residues. Trimming stripped 3 bases from V and 1 base from J, with 10 bases between. The CDR3 sequence is CASSGRGRNYGYTF. CDR3 nucleotide sequence: TGTGCCAGCAGCGGGAGGGGACGTAACTATGGCTACACCTTC.

The chain joins TRBV18 to TRBJ2-7; the D is unclear. Germline assignment: CDR1 KGHSH and CDR2 LQKENI. The CDR3 sequence is 12 residues long. The ends were cut back, 6 bases at V and 1 base at J, with 7 bases in the middle. CDR3 sequence reads: CASSLGSYEQYF. In DNA form, the CDR3 reads TGTGCCAGCTCCCTAGGATCCTACGAGCAGTACTTC.

This clone was seen more than once but under ten times. The CDR3 region has the DNA TGTGCCAGTAGTAAAGGGGGCATGAGGACAGATACGCAGTATTTT. As protein: CASSKGGMRTDTQYF. J is TRBJ2-3 and V is TRBV19, with 7 positions matching TRBD1. The CDR3 contains 15 residues. Trimming at V came to 4 bases and at J to 3 bases, leaving 7 bases not matched to a gene. Germline V gene sequence: CDR1 LNHDA, CDR2 SQIVND (reference sequence).

The genes are TRBV30 and TRBJ2-7; D is unclear. V lost 0 bases to trimming and J lost 2 bases, with 14 bases between them. This CDR3 comprises 15 residues. Germline V lookup: CDR1 GTSNPN, CDR2 SVGIG (reference sequence). The CDR3 sequence is CAWSVRWRPTYEQYF. The CDR3 DNA is TGTGCCTGGAGTGTACGATGGCGGCCTACCTACGAGCAGTACTTC.

This clone was seen a handful of times. The chain has TRBV7-8 and TRBJ2-1; 14 nucleotides align to TRBD2. Germline V gene lookup returns CDR1 SGHVS and CDR2 FQNEAQ. The CDR3 covers 18 residues. The trim removed 2 bases at V and 9 bases at J, leaving 12 bases unmatched. The CDR3 sequence: CASSLSYIGTSGGSEQFF. DNA of the CDR3: TGTGCCAGCAGCTTAAGTTATATAGGGACTAGCGGGGGAAGTGAGCAGTTCTTC. Supplemented by reference TRBV7-8 and TRBJ2-1, the full variable domain reads GAGVSQSPRYKVAKRGQDVALRCDPISGHVSLFWYQQALGQGPEFLTYFQNEAQLDKSGLPSDRFFAERPEGSVSTLKIQRTQQEDSAVYLCASSLSYIGTSGGSEQFFGPGTRLTVL.

This clone was detected ten times or more. The chain has TRBV7-9 and TRBJ2-4, with D uncertain. There are 14 residues in the CDR3. In germline, CDR1 is SEHNR, CDR2 FQNEAQ (reference sequence). V was trimmed by 8 bases and J by 7 bases, leaving 18 bases between them. CDR3 in amino acids: CASVSINPKNIQYF. In DNA, the CDR3 is TGTGCCAGCGTCTCTATAAACCCAAAGAACATTCAGTACTTC.

The CDR3 coding sequence is TGTGCCAGCAGACATCCGGGACAGGAGTACAATGAGCAGTTCTTC. Translating gives CASRHPGQEYNEQFF. This chain joins TRBV9 and TRBJ2-1, with TRBD1 identical over 8 bases. CDR1 is SGDLS and CDR2 is YYNGEE in the germline V gene. The CDR3 totals 15 residues. J was trimmed by 4 bases and V by 5 bases; bases with no gene match: 8.

The chain carries TRBV6-5 and TRBJ2-7; D possibly corresponds to TRBD2 (6 bases). CDR3 length equals 14 residues. V lost 2 bases and J 3 bases, leaving 11 bases between the germline ends. From germline, CDR1 is MNHEY and CDR2 SVGAGI. The CDR3 spells CASSYVRGDYEQYF. In nucleotides, the CDR3 is TGTGCCAGCAGTTACGTGCGGGGAGACTACGAGCAGTACTTC.

The CDR3 DNA follows: TGTGCCAGCAGCTTAGAGGCCAGGGAGGCCCTACGGGGTGGCTACACCTTC. Its translation is CASSLEAREALRGGYTF. This chain links TRBV7-3 with TRBJ1-2; D might be TRBD1 (5 bases). The CDR3 runs 17 residues. The V end lost 2 bases, the J end lost 7 bases, and 23 bases lay between the germline ends. CDR1 is SGHTA, CDR2 FQGTGA, per germline.

The chain combines TRBV7-2 with TRBJ2-7; 7 bases are a match to TRBD1. Germline V gene lookup returns CDR1 SGHTA and CDR2 FQGNSA. With V trimmed by 5 bases and J by 7 bases, 5 bases remained unmatched. The CDR3 extends over 12 amino acids. DNA of the CDR3: TGTGCCAGCAGCCCTACAGGGGTTGAGCAGTACTTC. Translated: CASSPTGVEQYF.

This chain joins TRBV4-1 and TRBJ2-1, with 10 bases fitting TRBD2. The CDR3 is 19 residues long. Germline CDR1 and CDR2: MGHRA and YSYEKL. Trimming removed 6 bases from V and 0 bases from J; junction bases left unmatched: 14. CDR3 in amino acids: CASSLSFSGRASSYNEQFF. The CDR3 nucleotides read TGCGCCAGCAGTCTCTCCTTCAGCGGGAGGGCGAGCTCCTACAATGAGCAGTTCTTC.

This clone has a handful of counts. The chain carries TRBV11-2 and TRBJ2-1, with 7 bases aligning to TRBD1. CDR3 length: 15 residues. Germline V CDR1 and CDR2: SGHAT, FQNNGV. Losses at the gene ends were 5 bases for V and 11 bases for J; bases not matched to a gene: 15. CDR3 loop: CASSPVGQYHRKQFF. CDR3 in DNA: TGTGCCAGCAGCCCCGTGGGACAGTACCACCGAAAGCAGTTCTTC.

This clone was seen only a few times. This rearrangement joins TRBV7-3 to TRBJ2-2, with D possibly matching TRBD2 (5 bases). Germline assignment: CDR1 SGHTA and CDR2 FQGTGA. V was shortened by 5 bases and J by 3 bases, with 13 bases between the two germline ends. The CDR3 runs to 15 residues. The CDR3 DNA reads as TGTGCCAGCAGCCTTCAGGACTGGTACACCGGGGAGCTGTTTTTT. Residues: CASSLQDWYTGELFF.

This clone has just a few counts. The identical CDR3 is also encoded by other nucleotide sequences in the sample. The gene calls are TRBV20-1 and TRBJ2-7, with D uncertain. The CDR3 loop spans 11 amino acids. The V end lost 1 base, the J end lost 2 bases, and 3 bases lay between the germline ends. In germline, CDR1 is DFQATT, CDR2 SNEGSKA (reference sequence). The CDR3 loop reads CSARGAYEQYF. The CDR3 bases are TGCAGTGCTAGAGGAGCCTACGAGCAGTACTTC.

J is TRBJ2-3 and V is TRBV2, with 7 bases aligning to TRBD2. Trimming took 6 bases from V and 3 from J; bases not matched to a gene: 9. Germline V gene sequence: CDR1 SNHLY, CDR2 FYNNEI. The CDR3 has 15 amino acids. The CDR3 reads CASRIRLARTDTQYF. In nucleotides, the CDR3 is TGTGCCAGCAGGATCAGACTAGCTAGGACAGATACGCAGTATTTT.

This clone occurred a few times. V gene TRBV6-1 combines with J gene TRBJ2-1; no clear D gene. The length of the CDR3 is 14 residues. V was pared by 7 bases and J by 8 bases, with 18 bases between. Germline values: CDR1 MNHNS, CDR2 SASEGT. Here the CDR3 DNA reads TGTGCCAGCACCAGTCCTGTCCGGAGTGATGAGCAGTTCTTC. This encodes CASTSPVRSDEQFF.

The chain has TRBV7-2 and TRBJ1-4; weak D call: TRBD1 (6 bases). The CDR3 runs 14 residues. The ends were cut back, 8 bases at V and 5 bases at J, with 15 bases in the middle. Germline values: CDR1 SGHTA, CDR2 FQGNSA. CDR3 bases: TGTGCCAGCGCGACAGGACGGAACAATGAAAAACTGTTTTTT. It translates to CASATGRNNEKLFF.

A few counts support this clone. The chain combines TRBV5-6 with TRBJ2-3; 7 positions agree with TRBD1. Looked up from germline, CDR1 is SGHDT and CDR2 is YYEEEE. V shed 5 bases, J shed 3 bases, and the junction held 6 bases outside the gene matches. There are 14 residues in the CDR3. The CDR3 coding sequence is TGTGCCAGCAGAAGGGGGCTTTTAACAGATACGCAGTATTTT. This translates into CASRRGLLTDTQYF.

This clone has a handful of counts. The V call is TRBV15, the J call TRBJ2-1; TRBD1 aligns across 7 bases. The V and J ends lost 5 bases and 8 bases, in that order; junction bases with no gene match: 12. Germline V lookup: CDR1 LNHNV, CDR2 YYDKDF (reference sequence). The CDR3 is made up of 15 amino acids. The CDR3 region is CATSPADRRFHEQFF. CDR3 sequence (DNA): TGTGCCACCAGCCCCGCGGACAGGAGATTCCATGAGCAGTTCTTC.